This is a list of T cell receptor beta chains from one sample in a study of blood T cell repertoires in COVID-19. The table came from immunoSEQ multiplex PCR; TCRdb's copy has only in-frame clones and leaves some out. Among roughly 68,000 clones listed, roughly 88% were seen once. The sequenced sample was peripheral blood. These receptor sequences come from a woman in her seventies with acute or convalescent COVID-19. CDR3s include the opening cysteine and the closing phenylalanine or tryptophan. Each record gives: clone size, V gene, D gene, J gene, CDR3 protein, CDR3 DNA. D genes are given only for firm matches. Some rows have no size entry. The others give once, few or many, or a class for an expanded clone.

NA	TRBV2	NA	TRBJ1-3	CASSVARGSGNTIYF	TGTGCCAGCAGCGTTGCAAGGGGGTCTGGAAACACCATATATTTT
few	TRBV6-5	NA	TRBJ1-4	CASRRLGGGNEKLFF	TGTGCCAGCAGACGCCTGGGAGGGGGAAATGAAAAACTGTTTTTT
NA	TRBV11-3	TRBD1	TRBJ2-2	CASSSTGTGGTGELFF	TGTGCCAGCAGTTCTACCGGGACAGGGGGCACCGGGGAGCTGTTTTTT
NA	TRBV30	NA	TRBJ1-1	CAWSVGRNTEAFF	TGTGCCTGGAGTGTGGGCAGGAACACTGAAGCTTTCTTT
NA	TRBV6-5	NA	TRBJ1-2	CASSYDRISYGYTF	TGTGCCAGCAGTTACGACAGGATTTCCTATGGCTACACCTTC
NA	TRBV9	TRBD1	TRBJ2-1	CASSVVGTGYNEQFF	TGTGCCAGCAGCGTAGTTGGGACAGGGTACAATGAGCAGTTCTTC
NA	TRBV7-6	NA	TRBJ1-1	CASSPNRVLNTEAFF	TGTGCCAGCAGCCCAAACAGAGTTCTGAACACTGAAGCTTTCTTT
NA	TRBV15	NA	TRBJ1-2	CATSRGGLGYGYTF	TGTGCCACCAGCAGAGGAGGGCTGGGGTATGGCTACACCTTC
NA	TRBV24-1	TRBD1	TRBJ1-5	CATSDSRQGTTSNQPQHF	TGTGCCACCAGTGACTCCCGACAGGGTACCACCTCTAATCAGCCCCAGCATTTT
NA	TRBV3-1/TRBV3-2	NA	TRBJ1-6	CASSQVTGKIGNNSPLHF	TGTGCCAGCAGCCAAGTAACAGGGAAAATTGGAAATAATTCACCCCTCCACTTT
NA	TRBV28	TRBD2	TRBJ2-2	CASTSGGEFRGELFF	TGTGCCAGCACCTCGGGAGGGGAGTTTAGGGGGGAGCTGTTTTTT
NA	TRBV29-1	TRBD1	TRBJ1-2	CSVEDQGGTGGYGYTF	TGCAGCGTTGAAGATCAAGGAGGGACAGGGGGCTATGGCTACACCTTC
NA	TRBV9	TRBD2	TRBJ2-1	CASSAGTSGRAGNEQFF	TGTGCCAGCAGCGCCGGGACTAGCGGGAGGGCCGGCAATGAGCAGTTCTTC
few	TRBV5-4	NA	TRBJ1-2	CASSLGMGTDSRGYTF	TGTGCCAGCAGCTTGGGTATGGGTACGGACTCTAGGGGCTACACCTTC
NA	TRBV30	TRBD2	TRBJ2-5	CAWSQAGRLQETQYF	TGTGCCTGGAGCCAGGCCGGGAGGTTACAAGAGACCCAGTACTTC
NA	TRBV18	TRBD2	TRBJ2-1	CASSPVGGNEQFF	TGTGCCAGCTCACCCGTGGGAGGGAATGAGCAGTTCTTC
once	TRBV6-6	TRBD2	TRBJ2-5	CASSLGTSGGYQETQYF	TGTGCCAGCAGTCTCGGGACTAGCGGGGGTTACCAAGAGACCCAGTACTTC
NA	TRBV28	TRBD2	TRBJ2-7	CASSETGLAGTYEQYF	TGTGCCAGCAGTGAGACTGGACTAGCGGGGACCTACGAGCAGTACTTC
NA	TRBV12-3/TRBV12-4	TRBD1	TRBJ1-1	CASSPQGLTEAFF	TGTGCCAGCAGTCCACAGGGGTTAACTGAAGCTTTCTTT
NA	TRBV29-1	NA	TRBJ2-2	CSVSSRTGELFF	TGCAGCGTTTCTAGCAGAACCGGGGAGCTGTTTTTT
NA	TRBV5-8	NA	TRBJ1-2	CASSFRGIESYGYTF	TGTGCCAGCAGCTTTCGGGGGATCGAGTCCTATGGCTACACCTTC
NA	TRBV19	TRBD1	TRBJ1-5	CASRGTGGRQPQHF	TGTGCCAGTAGGGGGACAGGGGGCCGGCAGCCCCAGCATTTT
NA	TRBV2	NA	TRBJ1-1	CASSPQGNTEAFF	TGTGCCAGCAGTCCACAGGGGAACACTGAAGCTTTCTTT
NA	TRBV5-6	TRBD1	TRBJ1-3	CASSYAGGSYGNTIYF	TGTGCCAGCAGCTACGCAGGGGGAAGTTACGGAAACACCATATATTTT
NA	TRBV5-1	NA	TRBJ2-5	CASSLLEGQETQYF	TGCGCCAGCAGCTTGTTGGAGGGACAAGAGACCCAGTACTTC
NA	TRBV3-1/TRBV3-2	NA	TRBJ2-7	CASSPQGGEQYF	TGTGCCAGCAGCCCCCAGGGAGGCGAGCAGTACTTC
NA	TRBV5-5	TRBD2	TRBJ2-5	CASSLTASGRVETQYF	TGTGCCAGCAGCTTGACGGCTAGCGGGAGGGTTGAGACCCAGTACTTC
NA	TRBV30	TRBD1	TRBJ2-5	CAWSGQGLETQYF	TGTGCCTGGAGTGGACAGGGGCTAGAGACCCAGTACTTC
NA	TRBV14	NA	TRBJ2-1	CASSQATLLIFF	TGTGCCAGCAGCCAAGCTACTTTGCTCATTTTCTTC
NA	TRBV29-1	TRBD1	TRBJ1-2	CSVATGWGNYGYTF	TGCAGCGTCGCGACAGGGTGGGGGAACTATGGCTACACCTTC
NA	TRBV9	TRBD2	TRBJ2-3	CASSAGLAVSTDTQYF	TGTGCCAGCAGCGCCGGACTAGCGGTGAGCACAGATACGCAGTATTTT
NA	TRBV6-2/TRBV6-3	NA	TRBJ2-7	CASSLTAPYEQYF	TGTGCCAGCAGTTTGACAGCTCCCTACGAGCAGTACTTC
NA	TRBV14	NA	TRBJ1-1	CASSPRGAEAFF	TGTGCCAGCAGCCCCCGGGGGGCTGAAGCTTTCTTT
NA	TRBV7-2	TRBD1	TRBJ2-7	CASSSIPQGAQHEQYF	TGTGCCAGCAGCTCCATTCCACAGGGGGCGCAGCACGAGCAGTACTTC
NA	TRBV30	NA	TRBJ1-1	CATRRGMWTEAFF	TGTGCCACTCGTCGGGGGATGTGGACTGAAGCTTTCTTT
NA	TRBV18	TRBD1	TRBJ1-2	CASSPPYGQGNYGYTF	TGTGCCAGCTCACCACCCTACGGACAGGGCAATTATGGCTACACCTTC
NA	TRBV4-2	TRBD2	TRBJ2-4	CASSQVGEGRVGNIQYF	TGTGCCAGCAGCCAAGTTGGAGAGGGGAGGGTTGGGAACATTCAGTACTTC
NA	TRBV7-2	NA	TRBJ1-5	CASSLGGGIYQPQHF	TGTGCCAGCAGCTTAGGGGGCGGGATTTATCAGCCCCAGCATTTT
once	TRBV10-3	NA	TRBJ1-1	CAISALTGTTEAFF	TGTGCCATCAGTGCCCTGACAGGAACCACTGAAGCTTTCTTT
NA	TRBV7-2	TRBD1	TRBJ1-5	CASSLETGAYQPQHF	TGTGCCAGCAGCTTAGAAACAGGGGCCTATCAGCCCCAGCATTTT
few	TRBV7-8	NA	TRBJ2-2	CASSLAFTSSTGELFF	TGTGCCAGCAGCTTAGCCTTTACTAGTTCCACCGGGGAGCTGTTTTTT
NA	TRBV30	NA	TRBJ1-1	CAWSTGKGTEAFF	TGTGCCTGGAGTACAGGGAAGGGCACTGAAGCTTTCTTT
NA	TRBV7-2	NA	TRBJ2-4	CASSPDIAKNIQYF	TGTGCCAGCAGCCCGGACATAGCCAAAAACATTCAGTACTTC
NA	TRBV9	TRBD1	TRBJ1-3	CASSTGQGSRNTIYF	TGTGCCAGCAGCACGGGACAGGGGTCTAGAAACACCATATATTTT
NA	TRBV5-4	TRBD1	TRBJ1-2	CASSEGQSNGYTF	TGTGCCAGCAGCGAGGGACAGTCGAATGGCTACACCTTC
NA	TRBV5-8	NA	TRBJ2-3	CASSPFRDTQYF	TGTGCCAGCAGCCCTTTCAGAGATACGCAGTATTTT
NA	TRBV28	TRBD1	TRBJ1-2	CASSLLLPGQGAYGYTF	TGTGCCAGCAGTTTATTGCTCCCGGGACAGGGAGCTTATGGCTACACCTTC
NA	TRBV15	TRBD1	TRBJ2-1	CATGQGINEQFF	TGTGCCACGGGACAGGGTATCAATGAGCAGTTCTTC
NA	TRBV30	NA	TRBJ1-1	CAWSVRDWDTEAFF	TGTGCCTGGAGTGTAAGGGACTGGGACACTGAAGCTTTCTTT
NA	TRBV19	NA	TRBJ2-7	CASAASDSYEQYF	TGTGCCAGTGCGGCTAGTGATAGCTACGAGCAGTACTTC
NA	TRBV7-8	TRBD1	TRBJ1-1	CASSLGGAGTGRNTEAFF	TGTGCCAGCAGCTTAGGGGGCGCCGGGACAGGGAGAAACACTGAAGCTTTCTTT
NA	TRBV6-5	NA	TRBJ1-5	CASRLPGSNQPQHF	TGTGCCAGCAGACTCCCGGGGAGCAATCAGCCCCAGCATTTT
NA	TRBV3-1/TRBV3-2	TRBD1	TRBJ1-1	CASSGASGGWTEAFF	TGTGCCAGCAGCGGGGCCTCAGGGGGCTGGACTGAAGCTTTCTTT